Presented here are 20 T cell receptor beta chains from one specimen sequenced in a study of T cell clones after liver transplantation. Sequencing was performed with immunoSEQ multiplex PCR; in TCRdb, only in-frame clones are kept and a portion is missing. The sample yields about 11,000 clones, 60% to 75% seen once. The sample consisted of CD4+ T cells from blood, taken around 2.5 years after liver transplant. All receptors come from a human patient who received a liver transplant. Some of these T cells may belong to the graft donor.

The chain has TRBV4-2 and TRBJ2-3; 11 bases are shared with TRBD1. The CDR3 runs 18 residues. V was pared by 0 bases and J by 4 bases, with 9 bases of the junction left unmatched. Germline loops: CDR1 LGHNA, CDR2 YNFKEQ. CDR3 nucleotide sequence: TGTGCCAGCAGCCAAGATACGGGGGACAGGGGGTTCGCAGATACGCAGTATTTT. Translating it yields CASSQDTGDRGFADTQYF.

The gene calls are TRBV19 and TRBJ1-5; 8 bases line up with TRBD1. Germline V gene sequence: CDR1 LNHDA, CDR2 SQIVND (reference sequence). Germline trimming cut 5 bases from V and 6 bases from J; bases unmatched to any gene: 6. CDR3 length equals 14 residues. The CDR3 DNA reads TGTGCCAGTAGTGTTGGGACAGGAGTTCAGCCCCAGCATTTT. Translated, it gives CASSVGTGVQPQHF.

The chain carries TRBV7-6 and TRBJ2-5; a possible D gene is TRBD2 (6 bases). CDR1 SGHVS and CDR2 FNYEAQ come from the germline V gene. The CDR3 spans 15 residues. The V end was cut by 3 bases, the J end by 2 bases, with 13 bases between. The CDR3 DNA reads as TGTGCCAGCAGCTTGAGATTAGCGGCTCAAGAGACCCAGTACTTC. Its protein is CASSLRLAAQETQYF.

The rearrangement uses TRBV4-1 and TRBJ2-3; 7 nucleotides align to TRBD2. The CDR3 contains 16 residues. CDR1 is MGHRA, CDR2 YSYEKL, per germline. V shed 0 bases and J 6 bases; nucleotides not matched to a gene: 9. The CDR3 sequence is CASSQDPGLETDTQYF. For the CDR3, the DNA is TGCGCCAGCAGCCAAGATCCCGGACTAGAGACCGATACGCAGTATTTT.

This clone is labeled as medium-sized. This sequence joins TRBV10-3 and TRBJ2-7; maybe TRBD2 (6 bases). The germline V gene has CDR1 ENHRY and CDR2 SYGVKD. The CDR3 has 14 residues. Trimming removed 8 bases at V and 0 bases at J, with 14 bases between. The chain's CDR3 is CAIFGGEGSYEQYF. The CDR3, as DNA: TGTGCCATCTTCGGGGGAGAGGGCTCCTACGAGCAGTACTTC.

V usage is TRBV6-5 and J usage is TRBJ2-5; D not certain. Germline CDR1 reads MNHEY; CDR2 reads SVGAGI. The CDR3 covers 12 residues. The ends were cut back, 8 bases at V and 3 bases at J, with 10 bases in the middle. The CDR3 here is CASSRQEETQYF. The CDR3 DNA sequence: TGTGCCAGCTCTAGGCAGGAAGAGACCCAGTACTTC.

This rearrangement joins TRBV6-5 to TRBJ2-7; D is unresolved. This CDR3 has 13 residues. Trimming stripped 2 bases from V and 3 bases from J, with 8 bases between. Germline V gene lookup returns CDR1 MNHEY and CDR2 SVGAGI. CDR3 sequence (DNA): TGTGCCAGCAGTTACGGGTTTCTCTACGAGCAGTACTTC. It specifies CASSYGFLYEQYF.

V is TRBV28 and J is TRBJ2-5; 7 bases align to TRBD1. The CDR3 length is 14 residues. V gave up 5 bases and J gave up 2 bases; unmatched junction bases: 5. Looked up from germline, CDR1 is MDHEN and CDR2 is SYDVKM. As DNA, the CDR3 is TGTGCCAGCAGTCTCGGGACAGCACAAGAGACCCAGTACTTC. It yields the protein CASSLGTAQETQYF.

This chain uses TRBV9 with TRBJ2-1, with 8 bases that match TRBD2. The CDR3 sequence is 17 residues long. The germline gives CDR1 SGDLS, CDR2 YYNGEE. Germline trimming cut 4 bases from V and 0 bases from J; bases unmatched to any gene: 9. The DNA for the CDR3 is TGTGCCAGCAGCTCCATCAAACTAGCGGACTCCTACAATGAGCAGTTCTTC. The encoded protein is CASSSIKLADSYNEQFF.

The genes are TRBV19 and TRBJ1-1, with 8 nucleotides matching TRBD1. The V gene end was trimmed by 6 bases and the J gene end by 2 bases; junction bases not matched to a gene: 8. The CDR3 runs to 15 residues. Germline CDR1 LNHDA, CDR2 SQIVND (reference sequence). The CDR3 sequence: CASRPNGQGNTEAFF. The CDR3 coding sequence is TGTGCCAGTAGACCCAACGGACAGGGAAACACTGAAGCTTTCTTT.

The V call is TRBV15, the J call TRBJ2-7; 11 bases match TRBD2. J lost 0 bases, V lost 5 bases, and 6 bases had no gene match. This CDR3 is built from 16 residues. Looked up from germline, CDR1 is LNHNV and CDR2 is YYDKDF (reference sequence). CDR3 nucleotide sequence: TGTGCCACCAGCTCCCGGACTAGCGGGCTCTCCTACGAGCAGTACTTC. The encoded protein is CATSSRTSGLSYEQYF. Drawing the rest from reference TRBV15 and TRBJ2-7, the complete variable domain is DAMVIQNPRYQVTQFGKPVTLSCSQTLNHNVMYWYQQKSSQAPKLLFHYYDKDFNNEADTPDNFQSRRPNTSFCFLDIRSPGLGDTAMYLCATSSRTSGLSYEQYFGPGTRLTVT.

This clone appeared a few times. DNA of the CDR3: TGTGCCAGCAGCCCTAAGGGGATCACTGAAGCTTTCTTT. Amino acids: CASSPKGITEAFF. The V gene is TRBV27, the J gene TRBJ1-1, with D tentatively TRBD1 (5 bases). This CDR3 has 13 amino acids. Germline CDR1 and CDR2: MNHEY and SMNVEV (reference sequence). The ends were cut back, 6 bases at V and 4 bases at J, with 12 bases in the middle.

V gene TRBV9 combines with J gene TRBJ2-7, with D unresolved. The CDR3 covers 14 residues. The V end was cut by 0 bases, the J end by 3 bases, with 10 bases between. Germline V gene data show CDR1 as SGDLS and CDR2 as YYNGEE. The CDR3 region has the DNA TGTGCCAGCAGCGTAGAAGGGCCACACTACGAGCAGTACTTC. The encoded protein is CASSVEGPHYEQYF.

CDR3 amino acids: CASSQEGAGLSEQFF. In nucleotides, the CDR3 is TGCGCCAGCAGCCAAGAAGGAGCTGGGCTTAGTGAGCAGTTCTTC. The chain couples TRBV4-3 to TRBJ2-1, with D unresolved. CDR1 is LGHNA and CDR2 is YSLEER in the germline V gene. V lost 0 bases and J 9 bases, leaving 15 bases between the germline ends. The CDR3 is 15 residues long.

In DNA form, the CDR3 reads TGTGCCAGCAACACAGGGGGCAATCAGCCCCAGCATTTT. Translated: CASNTGGNQPQHF. This chain uses TRBV5-7 with TRBJ1-5; TRBD1 aligns across 7 bases. TRBV5-7 is assigned to the ORF class and has an uncertain function. This CDR3 spans 13 amino acids. Trimming cost V 6 bases and J 2 bases; bases outside gene matches: 2.

This chain joins TRBV9 and TRBJ2-3; 9 bases map to TRBD1. In germline, CDR1 is SGDLS, CDR2 YYNGEE. The CDR3 is 13 residues long. Trimming took 7 bases from V and 3 from J; bases not matched to a gene: 3. The CDR3: CASGTGRTDTQYF. The CDR3 nucleotides read TGTGCCAGCGGGACAGGGAGGACAGATACGCAGTATTTT.

The rearrangement uses TRBV7-6 and TRBJ2-1; 9 bases fit TRBD2. This CDR3 contains 16 residues. Germline V gives CDR1 SGHVS, CDR2 FNYEAQ. The V gene end was trimmed by 6 bases and the J gene end by 3 bases; junction bases not matched to a gene: 9. The CDR3 spells CASSRGLAGVYNEQFF. The CDR3 coding sequence is TGTGCCAGCAGTCGCGGATTAGCGGGAGTCTACAATGAGCAGTTCTTC.

V gene TRBV6-4 combines with J gene TRBJ2-2, with unresolved D. Deletions cut 4 bases from V and 2 bases from J, with 11 bases between. The CDR3 loop spans 15 amino acids. Germline CDR1 MRHNA, CDR2 SNTAGT. This CDR3 is CASSGRSENTGELFF. The CDR3, as DNA: TGTGCCAGCAGTGGTAGGTCCGAAAACACCGGGGAGCTGTTTTTT.

The DNA for the CDR3 is TGTGCCAGTAGGACAGGTGGCACTGAAGCTTTCTTT. Its translation: CASRTGGTEAFF. The chain is built from TRBV19 and TRBJ1-1; D might be TRBD1 (6 bases). V lost 6 bases to trimming and J lost 4 bases, with 9 bases between them. The CDR3 runs to 12 residues. From germline, CDR1 is LNHDA and CDR2 SQIVND (reference sequence). Filled out from reference TRBV19 and TRBJ1-1, the complete variable domain reads DGGITQSPKYLFRKEGQNVTLSCEQNLNHDAMYWYRQDPGQGLRLIYYSQIVNDFQKGDIAEGYSVSREKKESFPLTVTSAQKNPTAFYLCASRTGGTEAFFGQGTRLTVV.

This chain links TRBV7-8 with TRBJ1-4; 9 bases match TRBD1. This CDR3 contains 16 residues. Germline values: CDR1 SGHVS, CDR2 FQNEAQ. J lost 4 bases, V lost 2 bases, and 5 bases had no gene match. CDR3 coding DNA: TGTGCCAGCAGCTTATGGGAGACAGGGGGTAATGAAAAACTGTTTTTT. It codes for CASSLWETGGNEKLFF.